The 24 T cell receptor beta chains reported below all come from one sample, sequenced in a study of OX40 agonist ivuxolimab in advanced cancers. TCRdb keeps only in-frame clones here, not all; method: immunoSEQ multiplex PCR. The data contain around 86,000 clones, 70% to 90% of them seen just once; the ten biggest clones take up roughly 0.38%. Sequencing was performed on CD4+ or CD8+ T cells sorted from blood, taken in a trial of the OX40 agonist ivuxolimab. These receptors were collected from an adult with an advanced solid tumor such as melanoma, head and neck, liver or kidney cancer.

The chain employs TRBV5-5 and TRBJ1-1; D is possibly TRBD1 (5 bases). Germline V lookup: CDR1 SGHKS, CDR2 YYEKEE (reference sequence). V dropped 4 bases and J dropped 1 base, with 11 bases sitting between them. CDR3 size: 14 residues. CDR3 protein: CASSPGTANTEAFF. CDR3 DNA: TGTGCCAGCAGCCCCGGGACCGCGAACACTGAAGCTTTCTTT.

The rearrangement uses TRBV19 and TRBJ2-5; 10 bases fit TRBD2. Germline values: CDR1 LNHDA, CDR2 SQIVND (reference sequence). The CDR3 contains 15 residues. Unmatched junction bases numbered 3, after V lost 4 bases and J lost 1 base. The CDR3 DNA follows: TGTGCCAGTAGTACTAGCGGGAGTATCCAAGAGACCCAGTACTTC. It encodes CASSTSGSIQETQYF.

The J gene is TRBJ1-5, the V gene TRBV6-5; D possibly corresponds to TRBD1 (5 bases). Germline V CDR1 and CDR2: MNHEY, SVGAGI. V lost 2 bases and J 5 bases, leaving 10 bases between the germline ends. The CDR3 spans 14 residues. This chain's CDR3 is CASSYTTGDQPQHF. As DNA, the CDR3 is TGTGCCAGCAGTTACACCACAGGAGATCAGCCCCAGCATTTT.

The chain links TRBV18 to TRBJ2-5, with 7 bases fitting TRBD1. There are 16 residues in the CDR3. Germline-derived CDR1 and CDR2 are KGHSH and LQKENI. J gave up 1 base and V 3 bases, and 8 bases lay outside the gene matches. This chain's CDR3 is CASSPSPPGGQETQYF. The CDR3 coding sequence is TGTGCCAGCTCACCTAGTCCGCCAGGGGGCCAAGAGACCCAGTACTTC.

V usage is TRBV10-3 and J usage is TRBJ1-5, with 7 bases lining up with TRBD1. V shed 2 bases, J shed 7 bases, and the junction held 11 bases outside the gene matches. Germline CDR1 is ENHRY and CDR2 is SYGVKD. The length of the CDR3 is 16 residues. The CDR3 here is CAISETRGGGQQPQHF. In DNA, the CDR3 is TGTGCCATCAGTGAGACACGAGGAGGGGGCCAACAGCCCCAGCATTTT.

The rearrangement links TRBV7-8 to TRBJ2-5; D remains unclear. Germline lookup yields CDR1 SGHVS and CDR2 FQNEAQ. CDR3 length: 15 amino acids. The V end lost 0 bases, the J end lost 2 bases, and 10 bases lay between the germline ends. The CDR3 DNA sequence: TGTGCCAGCAGCTTAGCCCGGCAGCAACAAGAGACCCAGTACTTC. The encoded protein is CASSLARQQQETQYF.

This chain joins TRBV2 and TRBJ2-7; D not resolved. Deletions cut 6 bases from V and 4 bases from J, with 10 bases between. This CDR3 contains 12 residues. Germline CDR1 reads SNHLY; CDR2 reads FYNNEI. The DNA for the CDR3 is TGTGCCAGCAGGGTAGGGATTTACGAGCAGTACTTC. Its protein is CASRVGIYEQYF.

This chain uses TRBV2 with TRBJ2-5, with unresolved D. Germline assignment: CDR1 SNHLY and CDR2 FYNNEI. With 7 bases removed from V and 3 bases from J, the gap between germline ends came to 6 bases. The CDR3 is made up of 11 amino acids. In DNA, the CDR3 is TGTGCCAGCACTCTGGAAGAGACCCAGTACTTC. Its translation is CASTLEETQYF.

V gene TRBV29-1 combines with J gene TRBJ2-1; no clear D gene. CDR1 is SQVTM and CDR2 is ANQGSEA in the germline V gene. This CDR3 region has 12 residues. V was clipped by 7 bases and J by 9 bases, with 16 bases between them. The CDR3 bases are TGCAGCGGAGGACGAGACGCCGGTGAGCAGTTCTTC. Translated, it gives CSGGRDAGEQFF.

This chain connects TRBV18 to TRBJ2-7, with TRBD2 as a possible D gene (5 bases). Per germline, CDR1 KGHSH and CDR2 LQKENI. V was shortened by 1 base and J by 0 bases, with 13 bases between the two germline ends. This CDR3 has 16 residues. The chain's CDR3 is CASSPRGSGVSYEQYF. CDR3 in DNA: TGTGCCAGCTCACCACGGGGAAGCGGAGTCTCCTACGAGCAGTACTTC.

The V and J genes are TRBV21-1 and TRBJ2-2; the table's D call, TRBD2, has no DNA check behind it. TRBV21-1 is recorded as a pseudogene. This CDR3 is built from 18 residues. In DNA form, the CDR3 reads TGTGCCAGCAGCAAAGATTGCGGGAGGGTTCCAAACACCGGGGAGCTGTTTTTT. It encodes CASSKDCGRVPNTGELFF.

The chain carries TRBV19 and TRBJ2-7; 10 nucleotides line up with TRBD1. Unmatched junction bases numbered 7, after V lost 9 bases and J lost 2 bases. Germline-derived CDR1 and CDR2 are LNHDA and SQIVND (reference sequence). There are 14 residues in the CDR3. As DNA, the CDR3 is TGTGCCAGCACCAGGACAGGGGGAACCTACGAGCAGTACTTC. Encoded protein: CASTRTGGTYEQYF.

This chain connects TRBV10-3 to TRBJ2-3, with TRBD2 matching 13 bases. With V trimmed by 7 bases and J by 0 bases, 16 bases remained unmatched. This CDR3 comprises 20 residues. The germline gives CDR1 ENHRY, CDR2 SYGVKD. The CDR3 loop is CAIMGAGLAGSAASTDTQYF. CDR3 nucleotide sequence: TGTGCCATCATGGGTGCGGGACTAGCGGGGTCCGCGGCTAGCACAGATACGCAGTATTTT.

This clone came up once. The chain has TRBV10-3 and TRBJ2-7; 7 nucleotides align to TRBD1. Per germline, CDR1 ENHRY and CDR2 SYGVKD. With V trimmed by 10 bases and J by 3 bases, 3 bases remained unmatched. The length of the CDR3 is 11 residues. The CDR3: CATSGGYEQYF. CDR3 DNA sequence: TGTGCCACCTCAGGGGGCTACGAGCAGTACTTC.

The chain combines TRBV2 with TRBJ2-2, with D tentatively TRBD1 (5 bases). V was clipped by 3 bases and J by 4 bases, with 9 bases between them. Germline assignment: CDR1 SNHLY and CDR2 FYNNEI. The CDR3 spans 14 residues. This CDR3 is CASSDRVFTGELFF. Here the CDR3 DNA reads TGTGCCAGCAGTGACAGGGTTTTCACCGGGGAGCTGTTTTTT.

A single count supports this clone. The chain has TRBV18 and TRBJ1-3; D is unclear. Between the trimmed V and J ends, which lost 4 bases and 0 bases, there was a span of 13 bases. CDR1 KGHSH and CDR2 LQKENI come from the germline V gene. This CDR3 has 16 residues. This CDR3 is CASSRTMDGSGNTIYF. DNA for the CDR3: TGTGCCAGCTCACGTACCATGGACGGCTCTGGAAACACCATATATTTT.

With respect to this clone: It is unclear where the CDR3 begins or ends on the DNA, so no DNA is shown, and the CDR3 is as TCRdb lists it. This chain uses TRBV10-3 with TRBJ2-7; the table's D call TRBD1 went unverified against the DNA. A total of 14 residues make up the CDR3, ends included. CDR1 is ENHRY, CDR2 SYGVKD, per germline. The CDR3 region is CAISEWAEGTGVNF.

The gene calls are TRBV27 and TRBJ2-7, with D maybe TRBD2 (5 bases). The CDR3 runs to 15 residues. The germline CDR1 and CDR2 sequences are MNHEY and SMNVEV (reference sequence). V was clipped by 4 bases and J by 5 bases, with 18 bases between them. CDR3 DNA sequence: TGTGCCAGCAGTTACACGGCAGGACTCAACCACGAGCAGTACTTC. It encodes CASSYTAGLNHEQYF.

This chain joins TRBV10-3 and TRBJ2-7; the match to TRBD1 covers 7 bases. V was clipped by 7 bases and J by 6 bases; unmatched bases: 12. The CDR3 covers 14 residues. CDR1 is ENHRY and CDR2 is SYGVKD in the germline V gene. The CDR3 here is CAITNTGENGEQYF. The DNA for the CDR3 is TGTGCCATCACCAACACAGGGGAGAACGGCGAGCAGTACTTC.

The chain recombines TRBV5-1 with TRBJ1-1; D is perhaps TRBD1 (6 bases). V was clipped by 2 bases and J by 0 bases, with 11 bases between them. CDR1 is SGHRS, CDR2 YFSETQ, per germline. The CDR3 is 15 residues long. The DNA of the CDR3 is TGCGCCAGCAGCTTCGGGGGGCCTTTGAACACTGAAGCTTTCTTT. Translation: CASSFGGPLNTEAFF.

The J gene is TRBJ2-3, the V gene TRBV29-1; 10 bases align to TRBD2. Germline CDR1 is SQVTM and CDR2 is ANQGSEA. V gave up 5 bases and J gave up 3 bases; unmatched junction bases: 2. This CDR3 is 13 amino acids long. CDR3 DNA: TGCAGCGTTACGGGACTAGCGACAGATACGCAGTATTTT. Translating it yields CSVTGLATDTQYF.

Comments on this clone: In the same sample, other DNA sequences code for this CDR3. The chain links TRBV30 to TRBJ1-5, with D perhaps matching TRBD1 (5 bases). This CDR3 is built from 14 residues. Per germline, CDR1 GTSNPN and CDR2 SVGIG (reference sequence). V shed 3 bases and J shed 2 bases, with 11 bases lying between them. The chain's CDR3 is CAWRGDGGNQPQHF. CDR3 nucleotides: TGTGCCTGGAGGGGGGACGGGGGCAATCAGCCCCAGCATTTT.

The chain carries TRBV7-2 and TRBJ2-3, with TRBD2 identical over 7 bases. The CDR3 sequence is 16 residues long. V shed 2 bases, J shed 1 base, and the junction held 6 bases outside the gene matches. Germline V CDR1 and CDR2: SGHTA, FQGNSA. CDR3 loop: CASSLRGSGGTDTQYF. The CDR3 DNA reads TGTGCCAGCAGCTTACGCGGGAGCGGTGGCACAGATACGCAGTATTTT.

CDR3 sequence: CASSSGQGSGETQYF. The DNA of the CDR3 is TGTGCCAGCTCAAGCGGACAGGGGAGTGGGGAGACCCAGTACTTC. The rearrangement links TRBV18 to TRBJ2-5; TRBD1 agrees at 9 bases. Germline CDR1 reads KGHSH; CDR2 reads LQKENI. The CDR3 loop spans 15 amino acids. V lost 5 bases and J lost 5; bases outside the gene matches: 9.